One sample yielded the 25 T cell receptor beta chains listed below, sequenced in a study of T cells of healthy individuals. TCRdb re-called the 5' RACE reads with MiXCR, one entry per CDR3 protein. The sample has under 70,000 distinct CDR3 sequences, roughly 14% seen once. These receptors were taken from a human donor in good health.

The rearrangement joins TRBV4-1 to TRBJ1-2; no definite D call. V lost 0 bases and J 1 base, leaving 3 bases between the germline ends. The CDR3 length is 13 residues. Germline V gives CDR1 MGHRA, CDR2 YSYEKL. The CDR3 reads CASSQDINYGYTF. The CDR3 bases are TGCGCCAGCAGCCAAGACATTAACTATGGCTACACCTTC.

J is TRBJ2-7 and V is TRBV20-1; 9 nucleotides agree with TRBD1. The CDR3 extends over 15 amino acids. The germline gives CDR1 DFQATT, CDR2 SNEGSKA (reference sequence). J lost 4 bases, V lost 1 base, and 8 bases had no gene match. Here the CDR3 reads CSARASTGGGYEQYF. DNA of the CDR3: TGCAGTGCTAGAGCCTCGACAGGGGGAGGATACGAGCAGTACTTC.

The V call is TRBV18, the J call TRBJ2-7, with 7 bases aligning to TRBD1. The CDR3 is 14 residues long. Germline lookup yields CDR1 KGHSH and CDR2 LQKENI. The ends lost 3 bases at V and 3 bases at J; junction bases unmatched: 5. CDR3 amino acids: CASSPRQGSYEQYF. CDR3 in DNA: TGTGCCAGCTCACCCCGACAGGGAAGCTACGAGCAGTACTTC.

In its sample, this clonotype was seen a few times. V is TRBV5-5 and J is TRBJ2-7; D remains ambiguous. The V and J ends lost 2 bases and 1 base respectively, with 7 bases between them. The germline gives CDR1 SGHKS, CDR2 YYEKEE (reference sequence). There are 13 residues in the CDR3. Here the CDR3 DNA reads TGTGCCAGCAGCTTAGCAAGTTCCTACGAGCAGTACTTC. Its translation is CASSLASSYEQYF.

This clonotype was detected ten times or more. The chain couples TRBV12-3 or TRBV12-4 to TRBJ2-1; perhaps TRBD2 as D (6 bases). This CDR3 contains 15 residues. The V and J ends lost 8 bases and 1 base respectively, with 15 bases between them. For the CDR3, the DNA is TGTGCCAGCTCCCCCGGGCGGGGATCCTACAATGAGCAGTTCTTC. Translated, it gives CASSPGRGSYNEQFF.

This clonotype was seen ten or more times. The chain is built from TRBV27 and TRBJ2-6; D not resolved. In germline, CDR1 is MNHEY, CDR2 SMNVEV (reference sequence). V was cut by 6 bases and J by 4 bases, with 7 bases left in between. The CDR3 is 13 residues long. CDR3 in DNA: TGTGCCAGCAGGGGGAACGGGGCCAACGTCCTGACTTTC. Encoded protein: CASRGNGANVLTF.

The V call is TRBV2, the J call TRBJ2-1; the D gene is possibly TRBD1 (6 bases). Germline V gene sequence: CDR1 SNHLY, CDR2 FYNNEI. The length of the CDR3 is 15 residues. V was clipped by 4 bases and J by 5 bases, with 15 bases between them. This chain's CDR3 is CASSVARGYDNEQFF. For the CDR3, the DNA is TGTGCCAGCAGTGTAGCTAGGGGGTATGACAATGAGCAGTTCTTC.

Ten or more counts support this clonotype. The chain couples TRBV5-1 to TRBJ1-1; TRBD1 aligns across 8 bases. V dropped 8 bases and J dropped 0; count of bases not matched to a gene: 6. Germline CDR1 reads SGHRS; CDR2 reads YFSETQ. The CDR3 spans 14 residues. CDR3 loop: CASSGGGLNTEAFF. The CDR3 nucleotides are TGCGCCAGTTCAGGGGGCGGGTTGAACACTGAAGCTTTCTTT.

At least ten counts were recorded for this clonotype. This chain links TRBV18 with TRBJ1-4; no clear D gene. The germline gives CDR1 KGHSH, CDR2 LQKENI. V lost 3 bases to trimming and J lost 0 bases, with 2 bases between them. The CDR3 sequence is 13 residues long. CDR3: CASSPATNEKLFF. The CDR3 nucleotides read TGTGCCAGCTCACCTGCAACTAATGAAAAACTGTTTTTT.

The chain links TRBV12-3 or TRBV12-4 to TRBJ2-3, with D uncertain. The ends were cut back, 6 bases at V and 0 bases at J, with 4 bases in the middle. The CDR3 length is 12 residues. The CDR3 sequence: CASSYSTDTQYF. In DNA, the CDR3 is TGTGCCAGCAGCTATAGCACAGATACGCAGTATTTT.

This clonotype was counted only a few times. The genes are TRBV2 and TRBJ2-3, with no clear D. Germline-derived CDR1 and CDR2 are SNHLY and FYNNEI. This CDR3 has 11 residues. The ends were cut back, 2 bases at V and 3 bases at J, with 0 bases in the middle. CDR3 residues: CASSETDTQYF. The CDR3 DNA sequence: TGTGCCAGCAGTGAAACAGATACGCAGTATTTT. Drawing the rest from reference TRBV2 and TRBJ2-3, the complete variable domain is EPEVTQTPSHQVTQMGQEVILRCVPISNHLYFYWYRQILGQKVEFLVSFYNNEISEKSEIFDDQFSVERPDGSNFTLKIRSTKLEDSAMYFCASSETDTQYFGPGTRLTVL.

Many counts were recorded for this clonotype. The chain joins TRBV29-1 to TRBJ2-7; either TRBD1 or TRBD2 may fit D (5 bases each). The V and J ends lost 4 bases and 7 bases respectively, with 20 bases between them. Germline loops: CDR1 SQVTM, CDR2 ANQGSEA. The CDR3 runs 14 residues. The chain's CDR3 is CSVVRGTGPQEQYF. CDR3 nucleotides: TGCAGCGTTGTGAGAGGGACGGGACCCCAGGAGCAGTACTTC.

This clonotype occurred many times. The V call is TRBV6-5, the J call TRBJ2-1, with D unclear. Trimming pared 6 bases from V and 4 bases from J, leaving 10 bases between. Germline CDR1 and CDR2: MNHEY and SVGAGI. The CDR3 has 13 amino acids. Here the CDR3 reads CASRPDWYNEQFF. The CDR3 DNA follows: TGTGCCAGCAGGCCCGATTGGTACAATGAGCAGTTCTTC.

This clonotype has a handful of counts. The chain recombines TRBV7-7 with TRBJ2-2; 10 bases line up with TRBD1. The CDR3 is made up of 14 amino acids. Trimming removed 4 bases from V and 8 bases from J; junction bases left unmatched: 4. Germline values: CDR1 SSHAT, CDR2 FNYEAQ (reference sequence). The CDR3 sequence is CASSWDRGNGELFF. The CDR3 region has the DNA TGTGCCAGCAGCTGGGACAGGGGAAATGGGGAGCTGTTTTTT.

V usage is TRBV10-2 and J usage is TRBJ2-7; 11 bases fit TRBD2. The CDR3 is made up of 14 amino acids. V lost 3 bases and J lost 3; bases outside the gene matches: 1. Germline V gene data show CDR1 as WSHSY and CDR2 as SAAADI. The DNA for the CDR3 is TGCGCCAGCAGTGATAGCGGGAGGGACTACGAGCAGTACTTC. Residues: CASSDSGRDYEQYF.

This clonotype was counted a few times. Written as DNA, the CDR3 is TGTGCCAGTAGAAGTCAGGTGAGCTCCTACGAGCAGTACTTC. Protein: CASRSQVSSYEQYF. The rearrangement joins TRBV19 to TRBJ2-7, with D unresolved. The CDR3 loop spans 14 amino acids. In germline, CDR1 is LNHDA, CDR2 SQIVND (reference sequence). Trimming took off 6 bases at V and 0 bases at J, with 12 bases between the two ends.

At least ten counts were recorded for this clonotype. V and J are TRBV29-1 and TRBJ2-3; D call uncertain. V was cut by 6 bases and J by 0 bases, with 16 bases left in between. The germline V gene encodes CDR1 SQVTM and CDR2 ANQGSEA. This CDR3 has 15 amino acids. CDR3 loop: CSVRSGSTSTDTQYF. The CDR3 DNA follows: TGCAGCGTCCGGAGTGGTTCTACGAGCACAGATACGCAGTATTTT.

Ten or more counts support this clonotype. The V call is TRBV12-3 or TRBV12-4, the J call TRBJ1-5; 7 bases map to TRBD1. V lost 5 bases and J lost 6; bases outside the gene matches: 7. The CDR3 consists of 14 residues. The CDR3 nucleotides read TGTGCCAGCAGTCCACAGGGGACTAGTCAGCCCCAGCATTTT. Protein product: CASSPQGTSQPQHF.

The V gene is TRBV4-2, the J gene TRBJ1-1; D not resolved. The V end lost 0 bases, the J end lost 1 base, and 12 bases lay between the germline ends. The germline gives CDR1 LGHNA, CDR2 YNFKEQ. The CDR3 consists of 16 residues. The DNA of the CDR3 is TGTGCCAGCAGCCAAGATACCGGGGTACCGAACACTGAAGCTTTCTTT. Its translation: CASSQDTGVPNTEAFF.

At least ten counts were recorded for this clonotype. V usage is TRBV29-1 and J usage is TRBJ1-1, with a possible D match to TRBD1 (5 bases). Per the germline V gene, CDR1 is SQVTM and CDR2 is ANQGSEA. Trimming removed 3 bases from V and 7 bases from J, with 21 bases in between. The CDR3 runs to 15 residues. The CDR3 region has the DNA TGCAGCGTTGAGGGAAACAGGTGGGGCGAGATTGAAGCTTTCTTT. Its translation is CSVEGNRWGEIEAFF.

As DNA, the CDR3 is TGTGCCAGTAGTATACAGCACTCTGGAAACACCATATATTTT. This translates into CASSIQHSGNTIYF. The rearrangement uses TRBV19 and TRBJ1-3; D gene uncertain. The CDR3 consists of 14 residues. Germline V CDR1 and CDR2: LNHDA, SQIVND (reference sequence). V was clipped by 2 bases and J by 0 bases, with 5 bases between them.

This clonotype has only a few counts. This chain connects TRBV27 to TRBJ2-3; TRBD2 matches at 7 bases. The junction had 9 bases not matched to a gene; V was cut back by 0 bases and J by 6 bases. The germline gives CDR1 MNHEY, CDR2 SMNVEV (reference sequence). The length of the CDR3 is 16 residues. The CDR3 DNA is TGTGCCAGCAGTTTATCCGCGGGAGCCTCCACTGATACGCAGTATTTT. Translating it yields CASSLSAGASTDTQYF.

The chain combines TRBV11-2 with TRBJ2-5; the D is unclear. The CDR3 spans 14 residues. The V and J ends lost 4 bases and 1 base respectively, with 10 bases between them. Germline lookup yields CDR1 SGHAT and CDR2 FQNNGV. CDR3 sequence reads: CASSYPPSQETQYF. Written as DNA, the CDR3 is TGTGCCAGCAGCTACCCCCCCAGCCAAGAGACCCAGTACTTC.

This clonotype came up many times. The chain joins TRBV12-3 or TRBV12-4 to TRBJ2-7, with D perhaps TRBD2 (6 bases). The CDR3 loop spans 14 amino acids. V was pared by 1 base and J by 5 bases, with 12 bases between. CDR3 amino acids: CASSLGTSIDEQYF. In nucleotides, the CDR3 is TGTGCCAGCAGTTTAGGCACTAGCATCGACGAGCAGTACTTC.

The chain is built from TRBV7-2 and TRBJ2-1; weak D call: TRBD1 (6 bases). This CDR3 spans 15 amino acids. V lost 7 bases to trimming and J lost 0 bases, with 13 bases between them. CDR1 is SGHTA, CDR2 FQGNSA, per germline. The CDR3 sequence is CASTPRGFSYNEQFF. In DNA form, the CDR3 reads TGTGCCAGCACCCCAAGGGGGTTCTCCTACAATGAGCAGTTCTTC.